This TCR beta chain appears in the sequencing data of a study of T cell responses to AZD1222 COVID-19 vaccine. Study at large: Second doses were pooled across both intervals (about 4 or about 12 weeks).

A word on this clone: The antigen is unknown.

Profiled with immunoSEQ multiplex PCR; TCRdb holds only in-frame clones, not every one. This table holds about 120,000 clones, roughly nine tenths found once. Broader study findings: Only after the peak T cell response were repertoires sampled. Along spike, vaccine-associated CD4 TCRs were found throughout, with dominance at 160-218 and 743-854.

This receptor was identified in an adult in good health. Material: peripheral blood, obtained on day 0 of AZD1222 vaccination.

CDR3 amino acids: CASSLYGRGPDTQYF. CDR3 coding DNA: TGTGCCAGCAGCTTATATGGCAGGGGCCCAGATACGCAGTATTTT. The chain employs TRBV7-8 and TRBJ2-3; TRBD1 might be the D (6 bases). V was clipped by 2 bases and J by 4 bases, with 13 bases between them. CDR1 and CDR2 from the germline V gene are SGHVS and FQNEAQ. The CDR3 has 15 amino acids.